The 27 T cell receptor beta chains below come from one sample, sequenced in a study of blood T cell repertoires in COVID-19. Generated by immunoSEQ multiplex PCR, the TCRdb table keeps only in-frame clones and is missing some. This sample has approximately 100,000 clones; approximately 85% occur once, and the top ten carry 2.1%. The sequencing input was peripheral blood. These receptors were collected from a human donor in a cohort sampled during active COVID-19.

The rearrangement joins TRBV10-2 to TRBJ2-1, with 8 nucleotides matching TRBD2. V dropped 8 bases and J dropped 2; count of bases not matched to a gene: 8. CDR3 length equals 15 residues. Germline lookup yields CDR1 WSHSY and CDR2 SAAADI. The CDR3: CASCATSVTYNEQFF. CDR3 bases: TGCGCCAGCTGCGCGACTAGCGTAACCTACAATGAGCAGTTCTTC.

The chain joins TRBV29-1 to TRBJ1-2; 7 bases are shared with TRBD1. The J segment lost 4 bases and the V segment lost 7 bases, leaving 12 bases of the junction unmatched. The CDR3 is made up of 14 amino acids. Looked up from germline, CDR1 is SQVTM and CDR2 is ANQGSEA. CDR3 in amino acids: CSAELNRGTYGYTF. The DNA of the CDR3 is TGCAGCGCGGAGTTAAACAGGGGCACCTATGGCTACACCTTC.

This clone was seen once. V usage is TRBV10-2 and J usage is TRBJ1-1, with 7 bases matching TRBD1. Trimming took 2 bases from V and 9 from J; bases not matched to a gene: 6. In germline, CDR1 is WSHSY, CDR2 SAAADI. This CDR3 has 13 residues. DNA of the CDR3: TGCGCCAGCAGTGAGAGGGGGACAGAAAAAGCTTTCTTT. This encodes CASSERGTEKAFF.

The gene calls are TRBV19 and TRBJ1-1; D might be TRBD1 (5 bases). V was cut by 7 bases and J by 10 bases, with 19 bases left in between. The CDR3 is 13 residues long. Germline-derived CDR1 and CDR2 are LNHDA and SQIVND (reference sequence). CDR3 nucleotide sequence: TGTGCCAGTAAAAGGGGTGGGGCCGCGAGAGCTTTCTTT. As protein: CASKRGGAARAFF.

The chain couples TRBV5-6 to TRBJ2-7, with 8 bases that match TRBD1. Germline values: CDR1 SGHDT, CDR2 YYEEEE. With 1 base clipped from V and 7 bases from J, the junction kept 10 bases outside the gene matches. The CDR3 totals 15 residues. CDR3 in amino acids: CASSLRTGIVGEQYF. CDR3 nucleotides: TGTGCCAGCAGCTTGCGGACAGGGATAGTAGGAGAGCAGTACTTC.

This clone showed up just a few times. V gene TRBV7-6 combines with J gene TRBJ2-3, with 8 nucleotides matching TRBD2. The junction had 16 bases not matched to a gene; V was cut back by 5 bases and J by 6 bases. From germline, CDR1 is SGHVS and CDR2 FNYEAQ. This CDR3 spans 17 amino acids. The CDR3 DNA reads as TGTGCCAGCAGCCCCGGGCCTCTAGCGGGCCGTTATGATACGCAGTATTTT. As protein: CASSPGPLAGRYDTQYF.

The V call is TRBV2, the J call TRBJ2-5, with 11 positions matching TRBD2. The CDR3 contains 16 residues. Germline V gives CDR1 SNHLY, CDR2 FYNNEI. V was clipped by 7 bases and J by 2 bases; unmatched bases: 9. DNA of the CDR3: TGTGCCAGCAAAACTAGCGGGGGAGCTACACAAGAGACCCAGTACTTC. Protein: CASKTSGGATQETQYF.

The J gene is TRBJ2-2, the V gene TRBV6-6; the match to TRBD2 covers 8 bases. Germline V lookup: CDR1 MNHNY, CDR2 SVGAGI (reference sequence). Losses at the gene ends were 5 bases for V and 10 bases for J; bases not matched to a gene: 18. The CDR3 has 17 residues. This CDR3 is CASSRSGSGFQPMELFF. The CDR3, as DNA: TGTGCCAGCAGTCGGAGCGGGAGCGGGTTTCAACCCATGGAGCTGTTTTTT.

The chain couples TRBV7-2 to TRBJ2-3; D is ambiguous. V lost 3 bases to trimming and J lost 4 bases, with 14 bases between them. This CDR3 has 15 amino acids. Germline V CDR1 and CDR2: SGHTA, FQGNSA. The CDR3 DNA sequence: TGTGCCAGCAGCTTCGGCGGCACGGTCGCAGATACGCAGTATTTT. It codes for CASSFGGTVADTQYF. The complete variable domain, with remaining parts taken from reference TRBV7-2 and TRBJ2-3, reads GAGVSQSPSNKVTEKGKDVELRCDPISGHTALYWYRQSLGQGLEFLIYFQGNSAPDKSGLPSDRFSAERTGGSVSTLTIQRTQQEDSAVYLCASSFGGTVADTQYFGPGTRLTVL.

The genes are TRBV19 and TRBJ1-2; D ambiguous. The V end lost 3 bases, the J end lost 1 base, and 15 bases lay between the germline ends. The CDR3 is 16 amino acids. Germline CDR1 LNHDA, CDR2 SQIVND (reference sequence). The CDR3 reads CASSISFRILNYGYTF. CDR3 DNA: TGTGCCAGTAGTATCAGCTTCAGGATCCTTAACTATGGCTACACCTTC.

This rearrangement joins TRBV19 to TRBJ1-5, with 7 nucleotides matching TRBD1. CDR3 length: 15 amino acids. V gave up 3 bases and J gave up 4 bases; unmatched junction bases: 6. Germline assignment: CDR1 LNHDA and CDR2 SQIVND (reference sequence). CDR3 loop: CASSMGSGGNQPQHF. The CDR3 coding sequence is TGTGCCAGTAGTATGGGGTCAGGGGGAAATCAGCCCCAGCATTTT.

This CDR3 is CAISETGVNEKLFF. The CDR3, as DNA: TGTGCCATCAGCGAAACAGGGGTTAATGAAAAACTGTTTTTT. The chain is built from TRBV10-3 and TRBJ1-4; 7 bases align to TRBD1. With 6 bases clipped from V and 4 bases from J, the junction kept 5 bases outside the gene matches. Per the germline V gene, CDR1 is ENHRY and CDR2 is SYGVKD. The CDR3 spans 14 residues.

The DNA for the CDR3 is TGTGCCAGTACCCGGGACAGGGCTTTGCTCGGGGAGCTGTTTTTT. It translates to CASTRDRALLGELFF. This sequence joins TRBV19 and TRBJ2-2, with 9 bases that match TRBD1. This CDR3 region has 15 residues. Germline CDR1 and CDR2: LNHDA and SQIVND (reference sequence). J lost 7 bases, V lost 7 bases, and 10 bases had no gene match.

The rearrangement joins TRBV7-2 to TRBJ1-4, with D tentatively TRBD1 (6 bases). The CDR3 totals 17 residues. V shed 6 bases and J shed 4 bases, with 21 bases lying between them. Germline V gives CDR1 SGHTA, CDR2 FQGNSA. CDR3 residues: CASSRPRGNEVNEKLFF. The CDR3, as DNA: TGTGCCAGCAGTCGACCCAGGGGTAACGAAGTTAATGAAAAACTGTTTTTT.

The chain carries TRBV18 and TRBJ2-3, with TRBD2 matching 7 bases. CDR3 length: 16 residues. The germline V gene encodes CDR1 KGHSH and CDR2 LQKENI. J lost 3 bases, V lost 3 bases, and 9 bases had no gene match. The CDR3 DNA sequence: TGTGCCAGCTCACCTAGGTCCAGCGGGGTTACAGATACGCAGTATTTT. Protein product: CASSPRSSGVTDTQYF.

The chain uses TRBV7-9 and TRBJ1-5, with TRBD1 identical over 7 bases. This CDR3 has 14 amino acids. With V trimmed by 8 bases and J by 5 bases, 9 bases remained unmatched. Germline V gene lookup returns CDR1 SEHNR and CDR2 FQNEAQ (reference sequence). The DNA for the CDR3 is TGTGCCAGCGGTTCAGGGGGATTCCATCAGCCCCAGCATTTT. This encodes CASGSGGFHQPQHF.

J is TRBJ1-4 and V is TRBV19; TRBD1 might be the D (5 bases). Germline V lookup: CDR1 LNHDA, CDR2 SQIVND (reference sequence). The CDR3 has 13 amino acids. V lost 5 bases and J lost 13, with 17 bases in between. CDR3 nucleotide sequence: TGTGCCAGTAGTCCCGCGGGGCCCCGGAGACTGTTTTTT. Amino acids: CASSPAGPRRLFF.

This rearrangement joins TRBV28 to TRBJ2-7; 10 bases are shared with TRBD2. V gave up 1 base and J gave up 5 bases; unmatched junction bases: 5. CDR1 and CDR2 (germline): MDHEN, SYDVKM. The CDR3 contains 15 residues. The CDR3 DNA sequence: TGTGCCAGCAGTTTATACCTAGCGGGAGAAAACGAGCAGTACTTC. It yields the protein CASSLYLAGENEQYF.

V usage is TRBV24-1 and J usage is TRBJ1-6; D ambiguous. The CDR3 loop spans 17 amino acids. V lost 1 base and J 4 bases, leaving 13 bases between the germline ends. Germline V lookup: CDR1 KGHDR, CDR2 SFDVKD. The CDR3 DNA follows: TGTGCCACCAGTGATTTTAGCGCGTGGCTATATAATTCACCCCTCCACTTT. Its translation: CATSDFSAWLYNSPLHF.

CDR3: CASSLRQAYGYTF. The CDR3 nucleotides read TGTGCCAGCAGTTTGAGACAGGCTTATGGCTACACCTTC. This chain joins TRBV28 and TRBJ1-2; the D gene is possibly TRBD1 (6 bases). V lost 3 bases and J 5 bases, leaving 10 bases between the germline ends. This CDR3 contains 13 residues. Germline CDR1 is MDHEN and CDR2 is SYDVKM.

A single count supports this clone. V and J are TRBV9 and TRBJ2-5; 10 bases align to TRBD2. CDR3 length: 15 residues. Germline assignment: CDR1 SGDLS and CDR2 YYNGEE. Trimming cost V 0 bases and J 5 bases; bases outside gene matches: 4. CDR3 amino acids: CASSVGRTSGETQYF. Here the CDR3 DNA reads TGTGCCAGCAGCGTAGGGAGGACTAGCGGCGAGACCCAGTACTTC.

The chain has TRBV28 and TRBJ2-2; D ambiguous. Per germline, CDR1 MDHEN and CDR2 SYDVKM. V lost 5 bases, J lost 3 bases, and 10 bases lay in between. This CDR3 region has 14 residues. The CDR3 spells CASSPVSYTGELFF. DNA for the CDR3: TGTGCCAGCAGTCCCGTTAGCTACACCGGGGAGCTGTTTTTT.

The chain uses TRBV2 and TRBJ2-7; 7 positions agree with TRBD1. CDR1 and CDR2 (germline): SNHLY, FYNNEI. Trimming took 7 bases from V and 5 from J; bases not matched to a gene: 11. The CDR3 is 14 amino acids. CDR3 coding DNA: TGTGCCAGCAACCAACAGGGGCAGGGGGACGAGCAGTACTTC. Translating it yields CASNQQGQGDEQYF.

The chain employs TRBV5-8 and TRBJ1-2, with TRBD1 matching 7 bases. Germline-derived CDR1 and CDR2 are SGHTS and YDEGEE. CDR3 length: 14 amino acids. V lost 4 bases, J lost 7 bases, and 10 bases stayed unmatched. The CDR3 spells CASSRSRTGGGYTF. The CDR3 DNA follows: TGTGCCAGCAGCCGATCGCGGACAGGAGGTGGCTACACCTTC. Together with reference TRBV5-8 and TRBJ1-2, the CDR3 gives the full variable domain: EAGVTQSPTHLIKTRGQQATLRCSPISGHTSVYWYQQALGLGLQFLLWYDEGEERNRGNFPPRFSGRQFPNYSSELNVNALELEDSALYLCASSRSRTGGGYTFGSGTRLTVV.

The chain couples TRBV2 to TRBJ1-3; 8 bases agree with TRBD1. The CDR3 runs 13 residues. Germline V gene data show CDR1 as SNHLY and CDR2 as FYNNEI. V lost 5 bases, J lost 4 bases, and 1 base stayed unmatched. This CDR3 reads CASSRTGGNTIYF. As DNA, the CDR3 is TGTGCCAGCAGTCGGACAGGGGGAAACACCATATATTTT.

This clone appeared many times. This sequence joins TRBV2 and TRBJ1-2; D may be TRBD1 (6 bases). Trimming cost V 4 bases and J 5 bases, with 11 bases left between them. The CDR3 has 13 residues. Germline V CDR1 and CDR2: SNHLY, FYNNEI. The CDR3 nucleotides read TGTGCCAGCAGTGCGGGACAAGGATATGGCTACACCTTC. Translation gives CASSAGQGYGYTF. Combining the CDR3 with reference TRBV2 and TRBJ1-2 gives the whole variable domain EPEVTQTPSHQVTQMGQEVILRCVPISNHLYFYWYRQILGQKVEFLVSFYNNEISEKSEIFDDQFSVERPDGSNFTLKIRSTKLEDSAMYFCASSAGQGYGYTFGSGTRLTVV.

This chain links TRBV27 with TRBJ2-1; D is possibly TRBD1 (5 bases). This CDR3 region has 13 residues. CDR1 and CDR2 from the germline V gene are MNHEY and SMNVEV (reference sequence). With 1 base removed from V and 10 bases from J, the gap between germline ends came to 11 bases. Here the CDR3 reads CASSLYQGWEQFF. The CDR3 region has the DNA TGTGCCAGCAGTTTATACCAGGGTTGGGAGCAGTTCTTC.